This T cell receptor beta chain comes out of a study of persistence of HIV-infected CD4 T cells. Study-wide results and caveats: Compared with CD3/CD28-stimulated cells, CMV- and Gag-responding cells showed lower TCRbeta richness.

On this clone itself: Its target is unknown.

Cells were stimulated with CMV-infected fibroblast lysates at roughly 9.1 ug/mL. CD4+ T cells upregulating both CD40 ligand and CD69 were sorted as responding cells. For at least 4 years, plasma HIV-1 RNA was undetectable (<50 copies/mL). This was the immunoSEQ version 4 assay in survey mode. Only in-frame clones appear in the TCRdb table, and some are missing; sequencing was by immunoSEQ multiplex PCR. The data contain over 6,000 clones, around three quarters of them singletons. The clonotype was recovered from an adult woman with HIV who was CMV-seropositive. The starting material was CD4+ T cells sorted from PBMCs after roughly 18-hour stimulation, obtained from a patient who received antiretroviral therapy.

This CDR3 is CASSQEYSNNHNEQFF. CDR3 DNA sequence: TGCGCCAGCAGCCAAGAATACTCGAACAATCACAATGAGCAGTTCTTC. This chain links TRBV4-3 with TRBJ2-1; unclear D gene. Germline V lookup: CDR1 LGHNA, CDR2 YSLEER. Trimming stripped 0 bases from V and 5 bases from J, with 14 bases between. The CDR3 runs to 16 residues.